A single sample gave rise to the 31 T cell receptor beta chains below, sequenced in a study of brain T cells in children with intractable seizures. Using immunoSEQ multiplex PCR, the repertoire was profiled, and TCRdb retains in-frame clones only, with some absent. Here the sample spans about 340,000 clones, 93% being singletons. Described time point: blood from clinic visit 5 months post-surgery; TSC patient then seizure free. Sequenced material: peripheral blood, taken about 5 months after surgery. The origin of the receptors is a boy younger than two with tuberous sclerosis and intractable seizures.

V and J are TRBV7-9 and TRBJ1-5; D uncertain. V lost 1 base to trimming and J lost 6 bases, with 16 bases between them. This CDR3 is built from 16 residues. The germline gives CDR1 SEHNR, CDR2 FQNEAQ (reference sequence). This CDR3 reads CASSLGVGREAQPQHF. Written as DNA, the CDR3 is TGTGCCAGCAGCTTAGGCGTAGGGAGGGAGGCTCAGCCCCAGCATTTT.

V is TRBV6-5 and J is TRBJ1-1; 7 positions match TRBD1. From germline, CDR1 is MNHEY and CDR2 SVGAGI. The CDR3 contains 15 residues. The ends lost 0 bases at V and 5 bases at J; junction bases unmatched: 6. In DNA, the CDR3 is TGTGCCAGCAGTTACTCGTACAGGGGTTGGACTGAAGCTTTCTTT. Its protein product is CASSYSYRGWTEAFF.

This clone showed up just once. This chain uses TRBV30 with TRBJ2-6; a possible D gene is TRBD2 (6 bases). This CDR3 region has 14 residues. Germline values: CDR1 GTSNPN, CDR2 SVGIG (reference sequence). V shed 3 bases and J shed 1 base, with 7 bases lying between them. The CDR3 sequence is CAWRGGSGANVLTF. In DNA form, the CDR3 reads TGTGCCTGGAGGGGGGGTTCTGGGGCCAACGTCCTGACTTTC.

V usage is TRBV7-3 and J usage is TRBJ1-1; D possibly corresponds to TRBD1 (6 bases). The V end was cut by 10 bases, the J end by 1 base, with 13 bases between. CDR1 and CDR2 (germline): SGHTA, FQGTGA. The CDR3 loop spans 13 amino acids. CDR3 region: CAIWTAENTEAFF. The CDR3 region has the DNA TGTGCCATATGGACAGCGGAGAACACTGAAGCTTTCTTT.

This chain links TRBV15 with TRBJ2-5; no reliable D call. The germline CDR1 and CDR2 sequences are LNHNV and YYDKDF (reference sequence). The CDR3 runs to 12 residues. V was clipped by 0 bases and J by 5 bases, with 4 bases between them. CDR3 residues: CATSRDGETQYF. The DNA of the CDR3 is TGTGCCACCAGCAGAGATGGGGAGACCCAGTACTTC. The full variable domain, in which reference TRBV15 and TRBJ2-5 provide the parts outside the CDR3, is DAMVIQNPRYQVTQFGKPVTLSCSQTLNHNVMYWYQQKSSQAPKLLFHYYDKDFNNEADTPDNFQSRRPNTSFCFLDIRSPGLGDTAMYLCATSRDGETQYFGPGTRLLVL.

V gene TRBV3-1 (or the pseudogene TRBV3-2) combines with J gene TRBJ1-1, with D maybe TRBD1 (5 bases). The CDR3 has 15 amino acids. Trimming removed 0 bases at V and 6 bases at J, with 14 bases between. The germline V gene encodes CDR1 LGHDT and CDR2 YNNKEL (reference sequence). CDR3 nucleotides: TGTGCCAGCAGCCAAGACCAATACAGAGGGGCTGAAGCTTTCTTT. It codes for CASSQDQYRGAEAFF.

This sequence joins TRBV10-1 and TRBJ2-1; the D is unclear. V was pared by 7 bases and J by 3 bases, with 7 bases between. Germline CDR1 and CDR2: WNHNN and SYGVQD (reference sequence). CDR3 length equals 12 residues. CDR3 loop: CASTPDYNEQFF. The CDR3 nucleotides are TGCGCCAGCACTCCAGACTACAATGAGCAGTTCTTC.

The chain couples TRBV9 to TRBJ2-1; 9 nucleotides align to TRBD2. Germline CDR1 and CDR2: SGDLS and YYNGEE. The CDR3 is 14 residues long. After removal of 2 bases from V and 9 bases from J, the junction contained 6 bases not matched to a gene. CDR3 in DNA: TGTGCCAGCAGCGTGGGCGGGGGGGCCATTGAGCAGTTCTTC. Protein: CASSVGGGAIEQFF.

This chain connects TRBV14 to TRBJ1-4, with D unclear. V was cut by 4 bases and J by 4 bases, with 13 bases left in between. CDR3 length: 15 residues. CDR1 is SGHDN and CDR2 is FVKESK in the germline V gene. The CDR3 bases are TGTGCCAGCAGCCCGACCCTCGGTCATAATGAAAAACTGTTTTTT. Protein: CASSPTLGHNEKLFF.

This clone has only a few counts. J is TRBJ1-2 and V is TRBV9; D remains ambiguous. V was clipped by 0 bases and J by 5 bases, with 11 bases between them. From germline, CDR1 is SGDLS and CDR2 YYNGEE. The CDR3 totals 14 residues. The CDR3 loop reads CASSVDPAGYGYTF. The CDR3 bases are TGTGCCAGCAGCGTAGACCCCGCTGGATATGGCTACACCTTC.

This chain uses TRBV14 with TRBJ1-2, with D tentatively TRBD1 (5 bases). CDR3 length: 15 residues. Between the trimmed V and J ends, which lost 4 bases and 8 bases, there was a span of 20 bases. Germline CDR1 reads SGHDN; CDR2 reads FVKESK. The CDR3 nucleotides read TGTGCCAGCAGCCCCGGGGGGACTGTACACACAGGCTACACCTTC. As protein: CASSPGGTVHTGYTF. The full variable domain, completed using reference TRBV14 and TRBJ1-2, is EAGVTQFPSHSVIEKGQTVTLRCDPISGHDNLYWYRRVMGKEIKFLLHFVKESKQDESGMPNNRFLAERTGGTYSTLKVQPAELEDSGVYFCASSPGGTVHTGYTFGSGTRLTVV.

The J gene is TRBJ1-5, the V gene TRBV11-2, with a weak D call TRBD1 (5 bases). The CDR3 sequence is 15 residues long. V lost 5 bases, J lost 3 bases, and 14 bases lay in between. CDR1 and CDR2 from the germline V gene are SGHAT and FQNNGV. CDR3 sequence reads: CASSHDDSANQPQHF. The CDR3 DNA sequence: TGTGCCAGCAGCCACGACGACAGTGCCAATCAGCCCCAGCATTTT. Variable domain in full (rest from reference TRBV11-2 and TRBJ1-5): EAGVAQSPRYKIIEKRQSVAFWCNPISGHATLYWYQQILGQGPKLLIQFQNNGVVDDSQLPKDRFSAERLKGVDSTLKIQPAKLEDSAVYLCASSHDDSANQPQHFGDGTRLSIL.

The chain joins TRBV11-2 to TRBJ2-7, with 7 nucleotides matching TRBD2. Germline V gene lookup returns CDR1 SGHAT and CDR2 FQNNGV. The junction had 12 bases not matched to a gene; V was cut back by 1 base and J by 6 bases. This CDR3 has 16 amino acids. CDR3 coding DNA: TGTGCCAGCAGCTTAGCGAGAGCGGGGATCGACCTCGAGCAGTACTTC. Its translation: CASSLARAGIDLEQYF.

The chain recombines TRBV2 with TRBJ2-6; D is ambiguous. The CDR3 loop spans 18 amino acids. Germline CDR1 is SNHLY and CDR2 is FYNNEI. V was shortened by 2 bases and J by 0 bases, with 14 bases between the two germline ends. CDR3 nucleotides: TGTGCCAGCAGTGAATGGAGACAAGATATCTCTGGGGCCAACGTCCTGACTTTC. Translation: CASSEWRQDISGANVLTF.

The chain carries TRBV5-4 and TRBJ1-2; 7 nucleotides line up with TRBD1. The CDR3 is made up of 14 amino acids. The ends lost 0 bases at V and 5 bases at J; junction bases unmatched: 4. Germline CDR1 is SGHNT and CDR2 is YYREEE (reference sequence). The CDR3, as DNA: TGTGCCAGCAGCTTGGCCGGGACAGAGTATGGCTACACCTTC. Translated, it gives CASSLAGTEYGYTF.

Written as DNA, the CDR3 is TGTGCCAGCATTACGGACAGGGGATCGTGGGAGACCCAGTACTTC. Translating gives CASITDRGSWETQYF. V usage is TRBV2 and J usage is TRBJ2-5; 9 bases align to TRBD1. The germline V gene has CDR1 SNHLY and CDR2 FYNNEI. The ends lost 7 bases at V and 5 bases at J; junction bases unmatched: 11. The CDR3 length is 15 residues.

CDR3 in amino acids: CASSIEARIIDEQFF. The CDR3 DNA sequence: TGTGCCAGTAGTATAGAGGCCAGGATTATAGATGAGCAGTTCTTC. The chain recombines TRBV19 with TRBJ2-1, with D uncertain. The CDR3 is made up of 15 amino acids. Germline V gene data show CDR1 as LNHDA and CDR2 as SQIVND (reference sequence). V was clipped by 0 bases and J by 8 bases, with 14 bases between them.

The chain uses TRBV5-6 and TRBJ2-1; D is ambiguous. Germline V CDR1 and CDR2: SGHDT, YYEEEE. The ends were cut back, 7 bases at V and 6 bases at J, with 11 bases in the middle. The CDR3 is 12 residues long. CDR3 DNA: TGTGCCAGCGGTCGGATTTCCAATGAGCAGTTCTTC. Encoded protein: CASGRISNEQFF.

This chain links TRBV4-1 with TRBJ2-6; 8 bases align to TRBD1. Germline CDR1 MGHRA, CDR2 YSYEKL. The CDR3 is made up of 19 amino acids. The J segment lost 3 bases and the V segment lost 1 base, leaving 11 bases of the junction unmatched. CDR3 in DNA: TGCGCCAGCAGCCAAGTTGGCCGGCAGGGGGCGGGTGGGGCCAACGTCCTGACTTTC. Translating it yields CASSQVGRQGAGGANVLTF.

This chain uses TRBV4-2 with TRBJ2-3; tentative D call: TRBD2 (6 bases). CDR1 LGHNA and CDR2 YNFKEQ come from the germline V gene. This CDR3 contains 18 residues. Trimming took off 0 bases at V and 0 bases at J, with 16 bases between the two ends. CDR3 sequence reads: CASSQDPTLAPSTDTQYF. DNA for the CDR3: TGTGCCAGCAGCCAAGACCCAACACTAGCCCCTAGCACAGATACGCAGTATTTT.

The CDR3 loop is CASSLQGGTEAFF. CDR3 DNA sequence: TGTGCCAGCAGCCTACAGGGTGGCACTGAAGCTTTCTTT. The chain recombines TRBV6-5 with TRBJ1-1, with D perhaps matching TRBD1 (6 bases). Germline V gene lookup returns CDR1 MNHEY and CDR2 SVGAGI. CDR3 length equals 13 residues. Trimming took 6 bases from V and 4 from J, leaving 12 bases between them.

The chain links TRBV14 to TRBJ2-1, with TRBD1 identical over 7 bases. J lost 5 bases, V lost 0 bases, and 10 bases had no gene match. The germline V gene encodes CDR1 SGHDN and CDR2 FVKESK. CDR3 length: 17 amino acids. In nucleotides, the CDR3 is TGTGCCAGCAGCCAAGAAAAGGGACAGCTGGCCAACAATGAGCAGTTCTTC. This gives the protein CASSQEKGQLANNEQFF. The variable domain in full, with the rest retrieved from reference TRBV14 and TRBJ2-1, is EAGVTQFPSHSVIEKGQTVTLRCDPISGHDNLYWYRRVMGKEIKFLLHFVKESKQDESGMPNNRFLAERTGGTYSTLKVQPAELEDSGVYFCASSQEKGQLANNEQFFGPGTRLTVL.

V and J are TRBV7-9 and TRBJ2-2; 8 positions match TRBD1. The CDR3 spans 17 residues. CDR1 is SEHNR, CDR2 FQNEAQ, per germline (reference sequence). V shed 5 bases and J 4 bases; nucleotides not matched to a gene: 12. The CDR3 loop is CASSIIQGARVTGELFF. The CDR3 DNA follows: TGTGCCAGCAGCATAATCCAGGGGGCGAGGGTCACCGGGGAGCTGTTTTTT.

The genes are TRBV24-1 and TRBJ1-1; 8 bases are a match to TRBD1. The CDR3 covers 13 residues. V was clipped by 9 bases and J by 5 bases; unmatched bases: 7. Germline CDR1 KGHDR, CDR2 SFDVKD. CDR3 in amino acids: CATADRAVTEAFF. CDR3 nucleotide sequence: TGTGCCACCGCGGACAGGGCGGTAACTGAAGCTTTCTTT.

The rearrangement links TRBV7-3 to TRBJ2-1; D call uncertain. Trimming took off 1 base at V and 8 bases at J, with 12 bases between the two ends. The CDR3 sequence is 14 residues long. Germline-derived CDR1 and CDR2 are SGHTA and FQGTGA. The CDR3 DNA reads TGTGCCAGCAGCTTAATACGCGCAGGAGATGAGCAGTTCTTC. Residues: CASSLIRAGDEQFF.

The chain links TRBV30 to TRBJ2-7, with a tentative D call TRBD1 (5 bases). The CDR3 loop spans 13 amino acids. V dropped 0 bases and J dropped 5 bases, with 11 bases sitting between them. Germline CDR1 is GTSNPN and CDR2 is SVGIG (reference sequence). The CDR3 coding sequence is TGTGCCTGGAGTGTAGGGGCGCGGCACGAGCAGTACTTC. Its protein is CAWSVGARHEQYF.

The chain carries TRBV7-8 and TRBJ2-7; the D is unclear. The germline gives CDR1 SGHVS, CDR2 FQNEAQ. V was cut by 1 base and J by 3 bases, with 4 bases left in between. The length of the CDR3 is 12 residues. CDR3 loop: CASSLVDYEQYF. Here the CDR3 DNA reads TGTGCCAGCAGCTTAGTTGACTACGAGCAGTACTTC.

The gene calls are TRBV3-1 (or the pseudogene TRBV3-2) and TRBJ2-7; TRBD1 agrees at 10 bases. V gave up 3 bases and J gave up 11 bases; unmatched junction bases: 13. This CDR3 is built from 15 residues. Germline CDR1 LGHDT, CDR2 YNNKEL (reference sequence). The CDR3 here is CASSQATGTGAYEYF. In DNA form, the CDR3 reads TGTGCCAGCAGCCAGGCAACCGGGACAGGGGCTTATGAGTACTTC.

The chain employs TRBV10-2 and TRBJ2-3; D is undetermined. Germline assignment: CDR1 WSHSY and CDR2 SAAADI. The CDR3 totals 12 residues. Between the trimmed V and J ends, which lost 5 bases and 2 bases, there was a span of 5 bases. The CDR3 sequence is CASSTNTDTQYF. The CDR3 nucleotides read TGCGCCAGCAGTACGAACACAGATACGCAGTATTTT.

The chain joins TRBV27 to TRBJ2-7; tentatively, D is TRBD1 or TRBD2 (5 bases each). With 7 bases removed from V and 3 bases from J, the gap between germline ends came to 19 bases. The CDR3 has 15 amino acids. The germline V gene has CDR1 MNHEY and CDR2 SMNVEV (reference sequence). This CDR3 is CASTTGVSGSYEQYF. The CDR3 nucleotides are TGTGCCAGCACCACTGGAGTATCAGGGAGCTACGAGCAGTACTTC.

This CDR3 is CAISDRAGTYNEQFF. CDR3 nucleotides: TGTGCCATCAGTGATCGAGCCGGGACTTACAATGAGCAGTTCTTC. This sequence joins TRBV10-3 and TRBJ2-1; a possible D gene is TRBD2 (6 bases). V was cut by 3 bases and J by 4 bases, with 13 bases left in between. The CDR3 is 15 residues long. Germline assignment: CDR1 ENHRY and CDR2 SYGVKD.